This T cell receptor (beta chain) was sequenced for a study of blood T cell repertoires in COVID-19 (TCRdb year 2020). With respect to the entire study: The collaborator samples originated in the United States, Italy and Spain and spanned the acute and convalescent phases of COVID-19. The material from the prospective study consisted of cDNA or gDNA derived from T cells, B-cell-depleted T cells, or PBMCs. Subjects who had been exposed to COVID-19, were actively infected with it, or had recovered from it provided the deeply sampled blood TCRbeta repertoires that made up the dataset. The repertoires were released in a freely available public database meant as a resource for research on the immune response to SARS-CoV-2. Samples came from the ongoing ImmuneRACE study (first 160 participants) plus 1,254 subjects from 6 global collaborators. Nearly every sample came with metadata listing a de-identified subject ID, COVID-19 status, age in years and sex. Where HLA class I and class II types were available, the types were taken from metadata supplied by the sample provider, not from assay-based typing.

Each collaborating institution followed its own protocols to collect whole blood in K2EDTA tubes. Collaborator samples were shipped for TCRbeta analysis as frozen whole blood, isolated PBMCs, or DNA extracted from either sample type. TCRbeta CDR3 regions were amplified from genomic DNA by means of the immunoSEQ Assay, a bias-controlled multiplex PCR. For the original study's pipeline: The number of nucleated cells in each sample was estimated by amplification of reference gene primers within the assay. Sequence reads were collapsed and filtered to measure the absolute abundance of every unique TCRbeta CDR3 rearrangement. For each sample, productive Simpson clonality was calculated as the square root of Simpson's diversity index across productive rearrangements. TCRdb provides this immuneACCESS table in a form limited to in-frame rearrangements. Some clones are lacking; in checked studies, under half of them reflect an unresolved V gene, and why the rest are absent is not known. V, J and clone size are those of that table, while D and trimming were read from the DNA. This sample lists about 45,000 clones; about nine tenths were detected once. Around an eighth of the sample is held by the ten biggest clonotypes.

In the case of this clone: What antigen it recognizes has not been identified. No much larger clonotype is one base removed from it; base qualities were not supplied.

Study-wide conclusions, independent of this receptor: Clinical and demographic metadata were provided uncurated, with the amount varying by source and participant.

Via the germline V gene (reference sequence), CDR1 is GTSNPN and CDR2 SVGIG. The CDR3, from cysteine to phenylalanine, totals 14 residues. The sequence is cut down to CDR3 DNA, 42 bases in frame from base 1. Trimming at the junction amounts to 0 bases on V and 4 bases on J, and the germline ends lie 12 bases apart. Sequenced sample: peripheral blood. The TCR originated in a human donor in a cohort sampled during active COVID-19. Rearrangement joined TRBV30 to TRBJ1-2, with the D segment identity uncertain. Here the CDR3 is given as CAWSVRGRFYGYTF. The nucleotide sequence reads TGTGCCTGGAGTGTACGGGGAAGATTCTATGGCTACACCTTC.